This is a list of T cell receptor beta chains from one sample in a study of blood T cell repertoires in COVID-19. Sequencing used immunoSEQ multiplex PCR; TCRdb keeps in-frame clones, though not all of them. The sample holds over 150,000 clones, roughly 85% seen once. The sample taken for sequencing was PBMCs or T cells enriched from blood (not recorded which). The source is a woman between 65 and 79 years old in a cohort exposed to, infected with or recovered from COVID-19 (not recorded which). CDR3s include the opening cysteine and the closing phenylalanine or tryptophan. D genes are given only for firm matches. Size is omitted from some rows. Given values are once, few, many or a class for expanded clones.

-,-,TRBJ2-1,TRBV9,CASSVVPSSYNEQFF,TGTGCCAGCAGCGTAGTTCCGAGCTCCTACAATGAGCAGTTCTTC
-,-,TRBJ2-1,TRBV7-3,CASSLMVAGSYNEQFF,TGTGCCAGCAGCTTAATGGTCGCGGGCTCCTACAATGAGCAGTTCTTC
once,TRBD1,TRBJ1-4,TRBV28,CASSLWQGARREKLFF,TGTGCCAGCAGTTTATGGCAGGGGGCTAGGAGGGAAAAACTGTTTTTT
-,-,TRBJ1-3,TRBV3-1/TRBV3-2,CASSQGHRRNTIYF,TGTGCCAGCAGCCAAGGTCACAGAAGAAACACCATATATTTT
-,-,TRBJ2-3,TRBV7-3,CASSLDWTDTQYF,TGTGCCAGCAGCTTAGACTGGACAGATACGCAGTATTTT
few,-,TRBJ2-7,TRBV18,CASSPGVTYEQYF,TGTGCCAGCTCACCCGGGGTCACCTACGAGCAGTACTTC
-,TRBD1,TRBJ1-2,TRBV18,CASSPPGQGAQGGYTF,TGTGCCAGCTCACCACCGGGACAGGGGGCGCAAGGTGGCTACACCTTC
-,-,TRBJ2-2,TRBV18,CASSPVSAGGELFF,TGTGCCAGCTCACCGGTATCAGCGGGCGGGGAGCTGTTTTTT
-,-,TRBJ1-4,TRBV28,CASSVGGALNEKLFF,TGTGCCAGCAGTGTCGGGGGGGCCCTAAATGAAAAACTGTTTTTT
few,-,TRBJ1-2,TRBV28,CASRGGTRAGYTF,TGTGCCAGCCGGGGAGGTACAAGGGCTGGCTACACCTTC
-,-,TRBJ2-5,TRBV2,CASREAAAPGTQYF,TGTGCCAGCAGGGAAGCGGCCGCTCCGGGGACCCAGTACTTC
-,TRBD2,TRBJ2-3,TRBV10-3,CAISTSGRSTDTQYF,TGTGCCATCAGTACTAGCGGGAGATCTACAGATACGCAGTATTTT
-,TRBD1,TRBJ1-5,TRBV7-9,CASSLGIDGTGNQPQHF,TGTGCCAGCAGCCTGGGGATCGACGGGACAGGCAATCAGCCCCAGCATTTT
-,TRBD2,TRBJ2-5,TRBV3-1/TRBV3-2,CASSPSPGLAGGLETQYF,TGTGCCAGCAGCCCGTCGCCTGGACTAGCGGGAGGGCTGGAGACCCAGTACTTC
-,-,TRBJ2-2,TRBV3-1/TRBV3-2,CASNLRFGGELFF,TGTGCCAGCAACCTACGATTTGGCGGGGAGCTGTTTTTT
-,TRBD1,TRBJ2-3,TRBV25-1,CASSELGTGVDTQYF,TGTGCCAGCAGTGAATTAGGGACAGGGGTAGATACGCAGTATTTT
-,TRBD1,TRBJ2-7,TRBV10-3,CAISLGTGPSYEQYF,TGTGCCATCAGCCTTGGGACAGGCCCTTCCTACGAGCAGTACTTC
-,-,TRBJ2-3,TRBV5-4,CASSWDISSTDTQYF,TGTGCCAGCAGCTGGGACATTTCTAGCACAGATACGCAGTATTTT
-,-,TRBJ2-3,TRBV5-4,CATHLAFSTDTQYF,TGTGCCACCCATCTAGCGTTTAGCACAGATACGCAGTATTTT
-,-,TRBJ1-5,TRBV28,CASSFRGTLTQPQHF,TGTGCCAGCAGTTTTCGGGGGACGCTTACTCAGCCCCAGCATTTT
-,-,TRBJ2-5,TRBV19,CASSIEGRGMEHF,TGTGCCAGTAGTATAGAGGGGAGGGGGATGGAGCACTTC
few,TRBD1,TRBJ1-2,TRBV28,CASSLWPTGTGIYGYTF,TGTGCCAGCAGTTTATGGCCTACAGGGACAGGGATTTATGGCTACACCTTC
few,-,TRBJ2-7,TRBV7-6,CASSLGAQYEQYF,TGTGCCAGCAGCTTAGGGGCACAGTACGAGCAGTACTTC
-,TRBD2,TRBJ2-1,TRBV4-1,CASSQDTSGDTYNEQFF,TGCGCCAGCAGCCAAGATACTAGCGGGGATACCTACAATGAGCAGTTCTTC
-,-,TRBJ2-5,TRBV6-5,CASSYSGRGLGETQYF,TGTGCCAGCAGTTACTCCGGGCGGGGGCTGGGAGAGACCCAGTACTTC
-,-,TRBJ1-1,TRBV9,CASSKGGQLNTEAFF,TGTGCCAGCAGCAAGGGTGGACAGCTGAACACTGAAGCTTTCTTT
-,TRBD2,TRBJ2-1,TRBV5-4,CASSLRASGAYNEQFF,TGTGCCAGCAGCTTGCGAGCGAGCGGGGCCTACAATGAGCAGTTCTTC
-,-,TRBJ2-5,TRBV5-1,CASSLGGDVQETQYF,TGCGCCAGCAGCTTGGGGGGAGACGTTCAAGAGACCCAGTACTTC
-,-,TRBJ2-7,TRBV3-1/TRBV3-2,CASSQNYYEQYF,TGTGCCAGCAGCCAAAACTACTACGAGCAGTACTTC
-,TRBD2,TRBJ2-1,TRBV18,CASSFSNSGRAPNEQFF,TGTGCCAGCTCATTCTCGAATAGCGGGAGGGCCCCGAATGAGCAGTTCTTC
-,TRBD2,TRBJ2-1,TRBV5-4,CASSWGLVNEQFF,TGTGCCAGCAGCTGGGGACTAGTAAATGAGCAGTTCTTC
-,-,TRBJ2-3,TRBV7-3,CASAKRATLGDTQYF,TGTGCCAGCGCAAAGCGGGCAACATTGGGGGATACGCAGTATTTT
once,TRBD1,TRBJ2-1,TRBV6-2/TRBV6-3,CASSPADFRGLGNEQFF,TGTGCCAGCAGTCCGGCCGATTTCAGGGGGCTTGGCAATGAGCAGTTCTTC
-,TRBD2,TRBJ2-7,TRBV15,CATSTGPSGFNYEQYF,TGTGCCACCAGCACAGGTCCTAGCGGCTTTAACTACGAGCAGTACTTC
-,TRBD1,TRBJ2-4,TRBV28,CASNPTAPTGLAKNIQYF,TGTGCCAGCAACCCCACTGCCCCGACAGGGCTAGCCAAAAACATTCAGTACTTC
-,-,TRBJ1-6,TRBV12-3/TRBV12-4,CAISFYNSPLHF,TGTGCCATTTCATTTTATAATTCACCCCTCCACTTT
-,-,TRBJ2-4,TRBV12-3/TRBV12-4,CASSLNPRDIQYF,TGTGCCAGCAGTTTAAACCCCAGGGACATTCAGTACTTC
-,-,TRBJ1-1,TRBV28,CASSLSGEAFF,TGTGCCAGCAGTTTGTCAGGTGAAGCTTTCTTT
once,-,TRBJ1-2,TRBV5-8,CASSLTQARNLGYTF,TGTGCCAGCAGCTTAACCCAGGCCCGGAATCTTGGCTACACCTTC
-,TRBD1,TRBJ2-2,TRBV7-3,CASSGTGGAGTGELFF,TGTGCCAGCAGCGGGACAGGGGGCGCGGGAACCGGGGAGCTGTTTTTT